This is a list of T cell receptor beta chains from one sample in a study of T-cell memory formation after mild COVID-19. MiXCR was run by TCRdb on the 5' RACE reads, yielding one entry per CDR3 protein. This table holds approximately 180,000 distinct CDR3 sequences, about a sixth found once. Sequences were obtained from PBMCs or a T cell subset sorted from them (not recorded which). These receptors all come from an adult woman who had mild COVID-19 (a few samples of this study predate the infection). Cell type and time point are not known. Both conserved end residues are part of each CDR3. Each record gives: V gene, CDR3 protein.

TRBV2,CASSGQGAGMNTEAFF
TRBV6-6,CASSYLSETQYF
TRBV5-1,CASSFGAGETQYF
TRBV6-4,CASSASSGNSDEQFF
TRBV18,CASSPDRGRGYTEAFF
TRBV20-1,CSASIAGGREQYF
TRBV6-6,CASSYSTGASNYGYTF
TRBV5-1,CASSLGQPNNSPLHF
TRBV10-3,CAISTRTSGRANEQFF
TRBV24-1,CATSDLSGGRNEQYF
TRBV24-1,CAAPRDVHSPLHF
TRBV20-1,CSARDARALDTQYF
TRBV29-1,CSVAVGPRNQPQHF
TRBV20-1,CSAHGTSYNEQFF
TRBV7-2,CASSLKTGELFF
TRBV5-6,CASSYQREQYF
TRBV7-8,CASSPRTAQSYYGYTF
TRBV7-9,CASSWTGRETQYF
TRBV19,CASSQGASYEQYF
TRBV4-3,CASSQGLAYEQFF
TRBV7-8,CASSRQEVYEQYF
TRBV5-1,CASSLDVAETQYF
TRBV7-9,CASSLVGVAASSSYEQYF
TRBV6-5,CASSSPGQAKNIQYF
TRBV5-1,CASSLESSDSPLHF
TRBV12-3/TRBV12-4,CASSLETSGGYSYEQYF
TRBV3-1,CASSPLAGGRNEQFF
TRBV7-2,CASSLVVDIAHIRPRRMGNEQFF
TRBV7-3,CASSLRTSEYNEQFF
TRBV5-1,CASSLSAASGREYGDTQYF
TRBV7-9,CASSPATSGGTGEQYF
TRBV24-1,CATSDLLSSADTQYF